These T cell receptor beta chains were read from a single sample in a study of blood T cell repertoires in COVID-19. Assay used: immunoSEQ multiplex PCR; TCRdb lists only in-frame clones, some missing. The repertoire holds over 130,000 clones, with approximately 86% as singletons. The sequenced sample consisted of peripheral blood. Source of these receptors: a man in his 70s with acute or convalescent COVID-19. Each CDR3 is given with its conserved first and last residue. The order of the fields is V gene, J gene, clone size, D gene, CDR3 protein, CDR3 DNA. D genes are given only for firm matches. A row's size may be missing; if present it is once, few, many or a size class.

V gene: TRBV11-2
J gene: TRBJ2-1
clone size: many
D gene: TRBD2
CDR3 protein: CASSTRFTSGPSSYNEQFF
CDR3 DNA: TGTGCCAGCAGCACCCGATTTACTAGCGGGCCAAGCTCCTACAATGAGCAGTTCTTC

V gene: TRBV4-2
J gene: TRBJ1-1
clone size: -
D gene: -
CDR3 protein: CASSHSTGNTEAFF
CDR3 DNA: TGTGCCAGCAGCCACTCGACAGGGAACACTGAAGCTTTCTTT

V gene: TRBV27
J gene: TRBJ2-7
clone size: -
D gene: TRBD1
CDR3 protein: CASTLTGTGGLEQYF
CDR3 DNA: TGTGCCAGCACCCTCACCGGGACAGGGGGTCTCGAGCAGTACTTC

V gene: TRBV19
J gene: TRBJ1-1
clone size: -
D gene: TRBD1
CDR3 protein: CASSILGQGRTEAFF
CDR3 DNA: TGTGCCAGTAGTATTCTTGGACAGGGGAGGACTGAAGCTTTCTTT

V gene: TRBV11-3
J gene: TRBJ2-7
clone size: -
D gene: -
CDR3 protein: CASSTGGVPYEQYF
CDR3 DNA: TGTGCCAGCAGCACAGGGGGGGTCCCCTACGAGCAGTACTTC

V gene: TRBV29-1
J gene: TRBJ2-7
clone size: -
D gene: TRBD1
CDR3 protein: CSVEKGADEQYF
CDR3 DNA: TGCAGCGTTGAAAAGGGGGCGGACGAGCAGTACTTC

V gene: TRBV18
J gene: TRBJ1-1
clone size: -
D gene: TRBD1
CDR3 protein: CASSRQGAENTEAFF
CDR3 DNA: TGTGCCAGCTCGCGACAGGGGGCCGAGAACACTGAAGCTTTCTTT

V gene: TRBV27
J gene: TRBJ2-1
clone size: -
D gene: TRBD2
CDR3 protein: CASRLAGGHEQFF
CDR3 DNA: TGTGCCAGCAGGTTAGCGGGAGGCCATGAGCAGTTCTTC

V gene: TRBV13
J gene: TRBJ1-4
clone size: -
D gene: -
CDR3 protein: CASRLTGGLEKLFF
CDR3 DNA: TGTGCCAGCAGACTGACAGGAGGACTTGAAAAACTGTTTTTT

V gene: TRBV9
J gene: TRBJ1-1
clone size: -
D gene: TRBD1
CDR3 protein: CASSSGGQGRTEAFF
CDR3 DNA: TGTGCCAGCAGCTCCGGGGGACAGGGTCGGACTGAAGCTTTCTTT

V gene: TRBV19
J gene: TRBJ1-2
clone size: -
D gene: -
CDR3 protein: CASSIGATGTDGYTF
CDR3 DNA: TGTGCCAGTAGTATAGGCGCCACAGGGACGGATGGCTACACCTTC

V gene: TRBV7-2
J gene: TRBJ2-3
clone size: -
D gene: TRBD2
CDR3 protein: CASSLVAGDSDTQYF
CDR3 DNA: TGTGCCAGCAGCTTAGTGGCGGGAGATTCAGATACGCAGTATTTT

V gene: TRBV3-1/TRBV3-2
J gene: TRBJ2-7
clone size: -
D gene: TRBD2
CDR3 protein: CASSPRTSGSRSEQYF
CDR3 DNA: TGTGCCAGCAGCCCCCGGACTAGCGGGAGTAGGAGCGAGCAGTACTTC

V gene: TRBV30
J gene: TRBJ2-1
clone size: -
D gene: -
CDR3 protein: CAWTRRAVGTAGNEQFF
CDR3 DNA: TGTGCCTGGACCCGCAGGGCCGTCGGGACTGCGGGGAATGAGCAGTTCTTC

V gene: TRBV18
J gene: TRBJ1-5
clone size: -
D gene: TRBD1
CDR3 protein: CASSPAVGQGSNQPQHF
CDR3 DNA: TGTGCCAGCTCACCGGCCGTCGGACAGGGAAGCAATCAGCCCCAGCATTTT

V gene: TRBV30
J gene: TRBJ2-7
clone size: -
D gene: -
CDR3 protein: CAWSVQWYEQYF
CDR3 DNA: TGTGCCTGGAGTGTACAATGGTACGAGCAGTACTTC

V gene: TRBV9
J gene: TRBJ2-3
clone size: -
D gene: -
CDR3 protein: CASSGRVDTQYF
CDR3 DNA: TGTGCCAGCAGCGGACGGGTAGATACGCAGTATTTT

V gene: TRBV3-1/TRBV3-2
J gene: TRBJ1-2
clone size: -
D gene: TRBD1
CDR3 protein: CASSQGTVYGYTF
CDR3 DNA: TGTGCCAGCAGCCAGGGGACAGTCTATGGCTACACCTTC

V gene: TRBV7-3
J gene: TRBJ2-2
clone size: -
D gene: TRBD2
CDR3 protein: CASSKTSGANTGELFF
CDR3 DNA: TGTGCCAGCAGTAAGACTAGCGGGGCGAACACCGGGGAGCTGTTTTTT

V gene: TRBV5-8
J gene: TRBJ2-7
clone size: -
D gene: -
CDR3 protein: CASSWTAYEQYF
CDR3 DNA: TGTGCCAGCAGCTGGACAGCCTACGAGCAGTACTTC

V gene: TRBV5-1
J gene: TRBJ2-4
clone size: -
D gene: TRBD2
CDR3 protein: CASSSEPGLASKNIQYF
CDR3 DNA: TGCGCCAGCAGCTCGGAACCGGGACTAGCCTCCAAAAACATTCAGTACTTC

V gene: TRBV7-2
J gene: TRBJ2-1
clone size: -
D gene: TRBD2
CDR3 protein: CASSIVSGSTYNEQFF
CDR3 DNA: TGTGCCAGCAGCATTGTTAGCGGGAGTACCTACAATGAGCAGTTCTTC

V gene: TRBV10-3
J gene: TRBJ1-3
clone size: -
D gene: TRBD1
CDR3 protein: CAISDRGLRSGNTIYF
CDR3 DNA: TGTGCCATCAGTGACAGGGGGCTCCGCTCTGGAAACACCATATATTTT

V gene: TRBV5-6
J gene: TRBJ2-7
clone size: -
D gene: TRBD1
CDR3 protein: CASSRDRSYEQYF
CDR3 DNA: TGTGCCAGCAGCCGGGACAGATCCTACGAGCAGTACTTC

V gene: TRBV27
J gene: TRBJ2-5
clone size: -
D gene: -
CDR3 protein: CASSFFQETQYF
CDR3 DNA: TGTGCCAGCAGTTTCTTCCAAGAGACCCAGTACTTC

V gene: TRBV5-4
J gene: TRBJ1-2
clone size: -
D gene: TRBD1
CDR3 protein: CASSADRGHGYTF
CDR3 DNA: TGTGCCAGCAGCGCTGACAGGGGTCATGGCTACACCTTC

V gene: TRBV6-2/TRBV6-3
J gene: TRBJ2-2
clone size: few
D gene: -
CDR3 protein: CASSYSGPGNTGELFF
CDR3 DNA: TGTGCCAGCAGTTACTCTGGGCCGGGAAACACCGGGGAGCTGTTTTTT

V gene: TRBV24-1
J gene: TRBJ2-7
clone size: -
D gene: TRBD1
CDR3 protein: CATSGDSYEQYF
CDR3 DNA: TGTGCCACCAGTGGGGACAGCTACGAGCAGTACTTC

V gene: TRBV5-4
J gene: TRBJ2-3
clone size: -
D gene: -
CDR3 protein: CASSRLEGGTDTQYF
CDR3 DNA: TGTGCCAGCAGCCGCTTGGAGGGTGGCACAGATACGCAGTATTTT

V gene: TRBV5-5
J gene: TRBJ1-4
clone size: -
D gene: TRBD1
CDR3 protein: CASRSGQGIWEKLFF
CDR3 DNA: TGTGCCAGCAGATCCGGACAGGGCATATGGGAAAAACTGTTTTTT

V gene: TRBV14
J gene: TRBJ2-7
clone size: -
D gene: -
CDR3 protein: CASSQGVYEQYF
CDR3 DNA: TGTGCCAGCAGCCAAGGAGTCTACGAGCAGTACTTC

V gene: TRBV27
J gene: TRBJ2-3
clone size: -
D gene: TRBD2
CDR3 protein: CASRQLAGGPGAGTDTQYF
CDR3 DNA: TGTGCCAGCAGACAACTAGCGGGAGGGCCAGGGGCCGGGACAGATACGCAGTATTTT

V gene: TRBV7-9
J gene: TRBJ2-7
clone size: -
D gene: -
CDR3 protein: CASSFTQGAEQYF
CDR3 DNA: TGTGCCAGCAGCTTCACACAGGGCGCCGAGCAGTACTTC

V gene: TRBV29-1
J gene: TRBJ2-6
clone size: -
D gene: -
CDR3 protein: CSAGAAGANVLTF
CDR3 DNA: TGCAGCGCGGGGGCTGCTGGGGCCAACGTCCTGACTTTC

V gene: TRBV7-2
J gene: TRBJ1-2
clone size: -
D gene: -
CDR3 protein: CASSLPLSVYGYTF
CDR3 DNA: TGTGCCAGCAGCTTACCGCTGTCAGTCTATGGCTACACCTTC

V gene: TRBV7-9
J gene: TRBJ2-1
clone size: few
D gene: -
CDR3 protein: CASSYSGAEQFF
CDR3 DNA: TGTGCCAGCAGCTATAGCGGCGCTGAGCAGTTCTTC

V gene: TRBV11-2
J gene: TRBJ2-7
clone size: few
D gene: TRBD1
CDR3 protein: CASSLDGQGHYEQYF
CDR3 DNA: TGTGCCAGCAGCTTAGATGGACAGGGCCACTACGAGCAGTACTTC

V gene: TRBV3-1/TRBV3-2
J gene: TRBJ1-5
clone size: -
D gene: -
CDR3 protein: CASSPRGGEVQPQHF
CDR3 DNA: TGTGCCAGCAGCCCCCGAGGGGGGGAGGTTCAGCCCCAGCATTTT

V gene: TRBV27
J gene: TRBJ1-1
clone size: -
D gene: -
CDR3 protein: CASSRNRREAFF
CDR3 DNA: TGTGCCAGCAGCAGAAACAGGCGTGAAGCTTTCTTT

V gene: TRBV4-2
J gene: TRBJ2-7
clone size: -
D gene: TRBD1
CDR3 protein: CASSPTGSSSYEQYF
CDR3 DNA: TGTGCCAGCAGCCCGACAGGGTCAAGCTCCTACGAGCAGTACTTC

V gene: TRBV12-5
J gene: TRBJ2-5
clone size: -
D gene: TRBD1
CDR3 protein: CASGPDRGETQYF
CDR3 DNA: TGTGCTAGTGGCCCGGACAGGGGAGAGACCCAGTACTTC

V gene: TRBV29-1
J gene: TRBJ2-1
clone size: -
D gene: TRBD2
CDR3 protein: CSAPTSGRTNEQFF
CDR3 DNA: TGCAGCGCCCCGACTAGCGGGAGGACAAATGAGCAGTTCTTC

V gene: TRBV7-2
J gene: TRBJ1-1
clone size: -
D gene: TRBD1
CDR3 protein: CASSEDRGSTEAFF
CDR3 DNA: TGTGCCAGCAGCGAGGACAGGGGGAGTACTGAAGCTTTCTTT

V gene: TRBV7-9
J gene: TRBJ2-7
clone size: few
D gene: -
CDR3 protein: CASSLARDEQYF
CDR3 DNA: TGTGCCAGCAGCTTAGCGCGTGACGAGCAGTACTTC

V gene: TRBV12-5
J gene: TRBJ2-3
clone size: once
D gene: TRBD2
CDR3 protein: CASGFSSGSLTDTQYF
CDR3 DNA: TGTGCTAGTGGTTTCAGTAGCGGGAGTTTGACAGATACGCAGTATTTT

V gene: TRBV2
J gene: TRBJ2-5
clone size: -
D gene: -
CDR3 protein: CASSEDLGGETQYF
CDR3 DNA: TGTGCCAGCAGTGAAGACCTGGGAGGAGAGACCCAGTACTTC

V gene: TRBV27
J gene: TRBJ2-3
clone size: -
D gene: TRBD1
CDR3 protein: CATSWTGATDTQYF
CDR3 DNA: TGTGCCACCTCCTGGACAGGGGCCACAGATACGCAGTATTTT

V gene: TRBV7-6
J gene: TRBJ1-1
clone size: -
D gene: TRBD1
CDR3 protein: CASSLSPGGDTEAFF
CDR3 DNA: TGTGCCAGCAGCCTTTCCCCAGGGGGCGATACTGAAGCTTTCTTT

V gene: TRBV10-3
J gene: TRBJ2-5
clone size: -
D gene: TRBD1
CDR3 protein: CAIGARTGKETQYF
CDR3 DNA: TGTGCCATTGGGGCTAGGACAGGAAAAGAGACCCAGTACTTC

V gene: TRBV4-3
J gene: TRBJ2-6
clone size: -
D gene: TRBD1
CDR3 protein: CASSRDPTGNWAGANVLTF
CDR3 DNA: TGCGCCAGCAGCCGAGACCCGACAGGGAATTGGGCTGGGGCCAACGTCCTGACTTTC

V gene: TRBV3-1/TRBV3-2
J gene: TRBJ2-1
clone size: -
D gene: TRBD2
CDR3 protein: CASSQRALAGVSHEQFF
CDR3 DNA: TGTGCCAGCAGCCAGAGAGCCCTAGCGGGAGTGTCCCATGAGCAGTTCTTC

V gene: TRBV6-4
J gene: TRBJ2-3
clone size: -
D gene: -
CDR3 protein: CASSDTGASTDTQYF
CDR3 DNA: TGTGCCAGCAGTGACACGGGAGCTAGCACAGATACGCAGTATTTT

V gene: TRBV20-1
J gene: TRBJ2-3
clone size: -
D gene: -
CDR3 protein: CSASPARLEDTQYF
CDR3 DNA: TGCAGTGCTAGTCCGGCGAGGCTTGAAGATACGCAGTATTTT

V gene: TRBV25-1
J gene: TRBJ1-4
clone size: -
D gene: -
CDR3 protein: CASSESRGVGEKLFF
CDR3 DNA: TGTGCCAGCAGTGAATCGCGGGGGGTTGGTGAAAAACTGTTTTTT

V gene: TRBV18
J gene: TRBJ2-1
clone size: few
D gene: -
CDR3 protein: CASSPPNRGGYNEQFF
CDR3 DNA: TGTGCCAGCTCACCACCAAACAGGGGGGGTTACAATGAGCAGTTCTTC